This T cell receptor (beta chain) was obtained from a study of blood T cell repertoires in COVID-19. Across the study: Whether acute or convalescent, the COVID-19 samples came from the United States, Italy and Spain. Sources were T cells, B-cell-depleted T cells, or PBMCs; the material itself was cDNA or gDNA.

All recovered Cohort 3 donors got two negative PCRs, got clearance, or saw symptom resolution. Original methodology: Reference gene primer amplification in the assay estimated nucleated cell counts. The protocol was immunoSEQ multiplex PCR, while the TCRdb copy is restricted to in-frame clones and leaves out a portion. V and J calls plus clone size are reproduced from that table; the DNA served to infer D and trimming. This repertoire shows approximately 490,000 clones, less than 90% found once; its top ten account for 7% to 10%. The CDR3 has 17 amino acids. Trimming removed 3 bases from V and 1 base from J; junction bases left unmatched: 9. The germline V gene encodes CDR1 LGHDT and CDR2 YNNKEL (reference sequence).

The clonotype originates from a woman aged 55-70 years who had recovered from COVID-19. Sequencing was done on a sample of PBMCs or T cells enriched from blood (not recorded which). This chain links TRBV3-1 (or the pseudogene TRBV3-2) with TRBJ2-3; TRBD2 matches at 8 bases. The CDR3 DNA follows: TGTGCCAGCAGCCAGCGAAGCGGGGGCCGGCGCACAGATACGCAGTATTTT. This codes for CASSQRSGGRRTDTQYF.